The clone carrying this T cell receptor beta chain has a count of ten or more. Its antigen is not known. V gave up 4 bases and J gave up 4 bases; unmatched junction bases: 3. The germline V gene has CDR1 MDHEN and CDR2 SYDVKM. The CDR3 is 14 amino acids. This record comes from a study of T cells in Graves' hyperthyroidism and ophthalmopathy. Whole-study findings and limits: Blood shared most expanded thyroid clonotypes above 0.001.

Using RNA transcripts as the source, TCR beta CDR3 regions were amplified. HTBI primers were the set used in a first-round RT-PCR of the TCR CDR3. TCRdb recomputed calls from the multiplex PCR reads with MiXCR, one row per CDR3 protein. The sample yields around 600,000 distinct CDR3 sequences, roughly 15% seen once. Enrolled ophthalmopathy patients presented with a Clinical Activity Score of at least 3, a NOSPECS grade of at least 4, and disease duration under 3 months. Pregnant or lactating patients were excluded, as were those with uncontrolled infection or other autoimmune disease. PBMCs were collected from a roughly 9.7 ml volume of fresh peripheral blood.

V gene TRBV28 combines with J gene TRBJ1-4, with 7 bases aligning to TRBD1. The TCR comes from a woman between 50 and 59 years old with Graves' ophthalmopathy. What was sequenced was blood. The CDR3 loop reads CASSSPGGNEKLFF. The CDR3 bases are TGTGCCAGCAGTTCACCAGGGGGTAATGAAAAACTGTTTTTT.